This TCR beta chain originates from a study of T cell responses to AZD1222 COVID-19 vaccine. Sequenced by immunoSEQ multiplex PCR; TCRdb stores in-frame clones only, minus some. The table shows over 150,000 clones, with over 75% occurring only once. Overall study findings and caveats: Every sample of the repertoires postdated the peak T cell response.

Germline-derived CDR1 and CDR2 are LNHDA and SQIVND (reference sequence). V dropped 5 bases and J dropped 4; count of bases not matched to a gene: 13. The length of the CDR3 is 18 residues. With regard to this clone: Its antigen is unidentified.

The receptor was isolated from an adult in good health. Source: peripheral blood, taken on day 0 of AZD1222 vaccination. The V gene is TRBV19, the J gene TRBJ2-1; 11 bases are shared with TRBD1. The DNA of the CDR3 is TGTGCCAGTAGTGGGCGGACAGGGGGCACCTCAACGTACAATGAGCAGTTCTTC. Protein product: CASSGRTGGTSTYNEQFF.